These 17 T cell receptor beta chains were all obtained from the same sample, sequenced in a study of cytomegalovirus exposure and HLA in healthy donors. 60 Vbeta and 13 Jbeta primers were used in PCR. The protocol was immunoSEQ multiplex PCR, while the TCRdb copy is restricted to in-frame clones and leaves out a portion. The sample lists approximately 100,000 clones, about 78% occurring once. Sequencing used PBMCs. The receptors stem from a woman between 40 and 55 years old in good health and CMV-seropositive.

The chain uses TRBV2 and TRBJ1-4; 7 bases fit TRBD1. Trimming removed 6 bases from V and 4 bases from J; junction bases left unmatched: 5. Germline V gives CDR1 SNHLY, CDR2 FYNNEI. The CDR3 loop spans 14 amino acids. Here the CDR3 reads CASSRDRYNEKLFF. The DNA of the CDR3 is TGTGCCAGCAGCCGGGACAGATATAATGAAAAACTGTTTTTT.

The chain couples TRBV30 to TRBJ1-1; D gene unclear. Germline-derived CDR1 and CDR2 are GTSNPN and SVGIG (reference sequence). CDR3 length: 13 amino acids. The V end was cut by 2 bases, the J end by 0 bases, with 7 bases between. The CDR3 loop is CAWSFHVNTEAFF. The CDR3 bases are TGTGCCTGGAGTTTCCATGTGAACACTGAAGCTTTCTTT.

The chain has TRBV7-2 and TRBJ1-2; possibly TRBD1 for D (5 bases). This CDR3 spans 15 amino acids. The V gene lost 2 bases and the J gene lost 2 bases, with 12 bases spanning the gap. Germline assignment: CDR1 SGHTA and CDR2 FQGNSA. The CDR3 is CASSLQGGANYGYTF. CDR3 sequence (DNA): TGTGCCAGCAGCTTACAGGGAGGGGCGAACTATGGCTACACCTTC.

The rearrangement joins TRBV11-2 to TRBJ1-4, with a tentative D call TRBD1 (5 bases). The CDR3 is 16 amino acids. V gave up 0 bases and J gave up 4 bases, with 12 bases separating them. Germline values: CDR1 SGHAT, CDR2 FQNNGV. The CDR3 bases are TGTGCCAGCAGCTTAGAGGGGGGTGGACTTAATGAAAAACTGTTTTTT. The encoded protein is CASSLEGGGLNEKLFF.

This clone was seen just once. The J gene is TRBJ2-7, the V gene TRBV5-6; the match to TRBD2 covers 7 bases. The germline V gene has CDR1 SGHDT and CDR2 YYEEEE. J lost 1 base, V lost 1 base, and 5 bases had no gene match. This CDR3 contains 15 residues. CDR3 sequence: CASSLSLGGSYEQYF. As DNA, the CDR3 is TGTGCCAGCAGCTTGTCTCTGGGGGGGTCCTACGAGCAGTACTTC.

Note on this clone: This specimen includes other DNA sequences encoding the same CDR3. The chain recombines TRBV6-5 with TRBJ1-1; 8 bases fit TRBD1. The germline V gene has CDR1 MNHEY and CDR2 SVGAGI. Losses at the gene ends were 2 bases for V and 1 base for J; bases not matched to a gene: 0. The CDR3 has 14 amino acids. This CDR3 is CASSYGTGNTEAFF. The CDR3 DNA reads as TGTGCCAGCAGTTACGGGACAGGGAACACTGAAGCTTTCTTT.

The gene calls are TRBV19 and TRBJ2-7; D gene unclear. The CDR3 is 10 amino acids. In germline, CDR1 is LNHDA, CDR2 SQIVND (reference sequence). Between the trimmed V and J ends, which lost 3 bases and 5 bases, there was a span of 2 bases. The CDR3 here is CASSINEQYF. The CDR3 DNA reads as TGTGCCAGTAGTATTAACGAGCAGTACTTC.

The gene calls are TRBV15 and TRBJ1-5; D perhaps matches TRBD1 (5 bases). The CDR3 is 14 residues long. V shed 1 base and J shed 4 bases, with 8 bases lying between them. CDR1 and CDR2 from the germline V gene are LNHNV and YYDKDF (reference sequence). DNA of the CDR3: TGTGCCACCAGCAGAGCCGGGGGGAATCAGCCCCAGCATTTT. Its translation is CATSRAGGNQPQHF.

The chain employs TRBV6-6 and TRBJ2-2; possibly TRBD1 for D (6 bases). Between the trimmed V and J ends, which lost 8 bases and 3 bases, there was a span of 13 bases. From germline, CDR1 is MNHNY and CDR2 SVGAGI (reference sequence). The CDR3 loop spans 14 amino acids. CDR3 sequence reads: CASQGHLYTGELFF. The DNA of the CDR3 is TGTGCCAGCCAGGGACACTTATACACCGGGGAGCTGTTTTTT.

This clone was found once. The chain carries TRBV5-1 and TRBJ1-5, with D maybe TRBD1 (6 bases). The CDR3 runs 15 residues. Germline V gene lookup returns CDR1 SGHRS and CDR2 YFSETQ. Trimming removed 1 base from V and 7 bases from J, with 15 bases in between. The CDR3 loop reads CASSLFSGAGQPQHF. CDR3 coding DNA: TGCGCCAGCAGCTTGTTTTCAGGGGCTGGGCAGCCCCAGCATTTT. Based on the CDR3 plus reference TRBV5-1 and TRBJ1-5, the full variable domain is KAGVTQTPRYLIKTRGQQVTLSCSPISGHRSVSWYQQTPGQGLQFLFEYFSETQRNKGNFPGRFSGRQFSNSRSEMNVSTLELGDSALYLCASSLFSGAGQPQHFGDGTRLSIL.

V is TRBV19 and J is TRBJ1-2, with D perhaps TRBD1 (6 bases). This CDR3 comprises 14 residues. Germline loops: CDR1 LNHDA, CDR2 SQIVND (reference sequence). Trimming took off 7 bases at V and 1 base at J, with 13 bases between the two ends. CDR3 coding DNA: TGTGCCAGTACCACAGGGTCCGTTAACTATGGCTACACCTTC. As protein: CASTTGSVNYGYTF.

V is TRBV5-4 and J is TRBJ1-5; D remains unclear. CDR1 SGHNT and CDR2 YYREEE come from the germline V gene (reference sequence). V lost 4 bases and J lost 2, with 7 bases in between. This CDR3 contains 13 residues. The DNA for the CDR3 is TGTGCCAGCAGCCAAGAGGGCAATCAGCCCCAGCATTTT. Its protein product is CASSQEGNQPQHF.

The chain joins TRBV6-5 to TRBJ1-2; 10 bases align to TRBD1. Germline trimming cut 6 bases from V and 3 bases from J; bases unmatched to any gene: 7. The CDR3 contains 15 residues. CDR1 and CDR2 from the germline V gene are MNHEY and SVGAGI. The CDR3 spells CASRGTGALYYGYTF. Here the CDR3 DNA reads TGTGCCAGCAGGGGGACAGGGGCGCTTTACTATGGCTACACCTTC.

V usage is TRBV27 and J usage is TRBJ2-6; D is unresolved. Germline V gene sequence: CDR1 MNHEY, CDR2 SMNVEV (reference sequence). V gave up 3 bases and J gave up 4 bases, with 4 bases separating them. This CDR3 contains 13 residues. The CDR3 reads CASSFSGANVLTF. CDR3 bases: TGTGCCAGCAGTTTTTCGGGGGCCAACGTCCTGACTTTC.

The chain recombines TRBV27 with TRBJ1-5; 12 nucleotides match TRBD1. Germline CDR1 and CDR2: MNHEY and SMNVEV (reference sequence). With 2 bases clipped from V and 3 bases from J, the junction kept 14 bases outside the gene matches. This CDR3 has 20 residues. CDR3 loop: CASSLRGGTGGAGYNQPQHF. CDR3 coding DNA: TGTGCCAGCAGTTTAAGGGGCGGGACAGGGGGCGCGGGTTACAATCAGCCCCAGCATTTT.

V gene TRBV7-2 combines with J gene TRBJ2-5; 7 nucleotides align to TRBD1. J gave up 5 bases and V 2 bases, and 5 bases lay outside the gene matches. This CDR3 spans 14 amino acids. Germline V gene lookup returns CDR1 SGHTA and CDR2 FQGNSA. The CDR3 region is CASSLQRGRETQYF. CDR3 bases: TGTGCCAGCAGCTTACAAAGGGGGCGGGAGACCCAGTACTTC.

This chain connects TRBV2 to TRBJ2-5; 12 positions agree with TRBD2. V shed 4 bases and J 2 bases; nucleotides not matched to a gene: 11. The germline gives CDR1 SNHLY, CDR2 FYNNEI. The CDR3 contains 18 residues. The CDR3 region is CASSAPLGLAGLQETQYF. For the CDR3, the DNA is TGTGCCAGCAGTGCGCCACTTGGACTAGCGGGGCTGCAAGAGACCCAGTACTTC.